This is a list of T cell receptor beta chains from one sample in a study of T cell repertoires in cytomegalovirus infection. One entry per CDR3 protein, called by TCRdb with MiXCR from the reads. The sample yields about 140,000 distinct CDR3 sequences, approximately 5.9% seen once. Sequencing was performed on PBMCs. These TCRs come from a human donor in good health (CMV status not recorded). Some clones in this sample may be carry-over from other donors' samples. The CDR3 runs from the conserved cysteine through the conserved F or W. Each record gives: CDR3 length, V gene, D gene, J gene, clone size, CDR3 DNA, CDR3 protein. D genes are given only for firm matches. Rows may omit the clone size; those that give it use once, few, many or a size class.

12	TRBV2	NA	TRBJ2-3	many	TGTGCCAGCAAAGATAACACAGATACGCAGTATTTT	CASKDNTDTQYF
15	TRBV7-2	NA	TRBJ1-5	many	TGTGCCAGCAGCTCCGGGACGGTTAGCAATCAGCCCCAGCATTTT	CASSSGTVSNQPQHF
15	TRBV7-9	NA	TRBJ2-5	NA	TGTGCCAGCAGCTTCGGGAGTGAGAAGCAAGAGACCCAGTACTTC	CASSFGSEKQETQYF
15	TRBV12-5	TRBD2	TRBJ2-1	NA	TGTGCTAGTGGTTTGGGACTAGCGGGGGACAATGAGCAGTTCTTC	CASGLGLAGDNEQFF
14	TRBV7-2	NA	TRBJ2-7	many	TGTGCCAGCAGCTTAACGAGGGCCTCCTACGAGCAGTACTTC	CASSLTRASYEQYF
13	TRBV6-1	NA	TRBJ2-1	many	TGTGCCAGCAGCCTTAACTATGTGGATGAGCAGTTCTTC	CASSLNYVDEQFF
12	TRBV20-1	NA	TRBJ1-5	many	TGCAGTGCTAGAGTCGGTGATCAGCCCCAGCATTTT	CSARVGDQPQHF
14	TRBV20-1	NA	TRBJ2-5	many	TGCAGTGCTAGAGATGGGACGGAGCAAGAGACCCAGTACTTC	CSARDGTEQETQYF
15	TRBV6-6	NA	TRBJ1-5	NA	TGTGCCAGCAGACCCGGAGTTTATAGCAATCAGCCCCAGCATTTT	CASRPGVYSNQPQHF
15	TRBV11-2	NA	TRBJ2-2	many	TGTGCCAGCAGCCTTCGATCCGCGAACACCGGGGAGCTGTTTTTT	CASSLRSANTGELFF
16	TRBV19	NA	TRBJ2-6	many	TGTGCCAGCCGGGGCAGGGAAGTAGCTGGGGCCAACGTCCTGACTTTC	CASRGREVAGANVLTF
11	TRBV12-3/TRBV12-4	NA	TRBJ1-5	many	TGTGCCAGCAGACTCAGGGGCCCCCAGCATTTT	CASRLRGPQHF
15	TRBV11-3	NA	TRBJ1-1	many	TGTGCCAGCAGCTTTATGACAGATTTGAACACTGAAGCTTTCTTT	CASSFMTDLNTEAFF
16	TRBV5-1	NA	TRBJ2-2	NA	TGCGCCAGCAGCTTCCAGTGGACTTTAAACACCGGGGAGCTGTTTTTT	CASSFQWTLNTGELFF
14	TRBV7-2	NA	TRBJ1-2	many	TGTGCCAGCAGCTTAGAGGCAGCGTGGTATGGCTACACCTTC	CASSLEAAWYGYTF
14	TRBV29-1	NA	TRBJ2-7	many	TGCAGCGTTGAGTTAGTGTCCGGAGTGGAGGAGCAGTACTTC	CSVELVSGVEEQYF
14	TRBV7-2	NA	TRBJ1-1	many	TGTGCCAGCAGCTTGGTGGGGGGCGAGCCTGAAGCTTTCTTT	CASSLVGGEPEAFF
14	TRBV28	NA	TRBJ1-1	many	TGTGCCAGCAGTCCCGGGACGGGGGAGGCTGAAGCTTTCTTT	CASSPGTGEAEAFF
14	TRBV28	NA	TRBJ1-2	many	TGTGCCACCCGCGAGGCGAAGATTAACTATGGCTACACCTTC	CATREAKINYGYTF
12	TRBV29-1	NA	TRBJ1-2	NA	TGCAGCGTTGTGGGAGGGAACTATGGCTACGCCTTC	CSVVGGNYGYAF
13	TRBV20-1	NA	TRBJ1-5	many	TGCAGTGCTAGTTACAGTCGCTACCAGCCCCAGCATTTT	CSASYSRYQPQHF
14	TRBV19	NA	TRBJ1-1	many	TGTGCCAGTAGTACCAAACAGGGTTTCGCTGAAGCTTTCTTT	CASSTKQGFAEAFF
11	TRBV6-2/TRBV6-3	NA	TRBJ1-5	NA	TGTGCCAGCAGTTACGGGACCCTCCAGCATTTT	CASSYGTLQHF
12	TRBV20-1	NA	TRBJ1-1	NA	TGCAGTGCTAGAGTTGGCGACCAGTCCCTATCCTTT	CSARVGDQSLSF
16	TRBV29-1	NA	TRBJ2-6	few	TGCAGCGTTGAAGAACGACGGGACTCTGGGGCCAACGTCCTGACTTTC	CSVEERRDSGANVLTF
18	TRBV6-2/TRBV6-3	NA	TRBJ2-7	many	TGTGCCAGCAGTTACCCATCGAAGGGGAAGGACCTGGGCTACGAGCAGTACTTC	CASSYPSKGKDLGYEQYF